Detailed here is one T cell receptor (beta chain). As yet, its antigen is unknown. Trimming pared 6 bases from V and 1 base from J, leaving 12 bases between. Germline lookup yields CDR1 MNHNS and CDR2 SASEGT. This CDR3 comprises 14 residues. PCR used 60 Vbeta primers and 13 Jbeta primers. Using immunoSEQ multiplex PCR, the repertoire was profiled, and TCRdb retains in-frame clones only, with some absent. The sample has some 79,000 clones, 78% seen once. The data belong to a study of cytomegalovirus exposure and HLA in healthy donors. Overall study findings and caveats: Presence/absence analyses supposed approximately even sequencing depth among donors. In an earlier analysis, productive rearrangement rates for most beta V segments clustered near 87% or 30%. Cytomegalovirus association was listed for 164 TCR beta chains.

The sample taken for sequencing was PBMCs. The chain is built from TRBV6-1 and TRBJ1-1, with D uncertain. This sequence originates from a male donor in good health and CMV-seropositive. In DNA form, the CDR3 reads TGTGCCAGCAGCAACAGCCCTTCGAACACTGAAGCTTTCTTT. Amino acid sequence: CASSNSPSNTEAFF.